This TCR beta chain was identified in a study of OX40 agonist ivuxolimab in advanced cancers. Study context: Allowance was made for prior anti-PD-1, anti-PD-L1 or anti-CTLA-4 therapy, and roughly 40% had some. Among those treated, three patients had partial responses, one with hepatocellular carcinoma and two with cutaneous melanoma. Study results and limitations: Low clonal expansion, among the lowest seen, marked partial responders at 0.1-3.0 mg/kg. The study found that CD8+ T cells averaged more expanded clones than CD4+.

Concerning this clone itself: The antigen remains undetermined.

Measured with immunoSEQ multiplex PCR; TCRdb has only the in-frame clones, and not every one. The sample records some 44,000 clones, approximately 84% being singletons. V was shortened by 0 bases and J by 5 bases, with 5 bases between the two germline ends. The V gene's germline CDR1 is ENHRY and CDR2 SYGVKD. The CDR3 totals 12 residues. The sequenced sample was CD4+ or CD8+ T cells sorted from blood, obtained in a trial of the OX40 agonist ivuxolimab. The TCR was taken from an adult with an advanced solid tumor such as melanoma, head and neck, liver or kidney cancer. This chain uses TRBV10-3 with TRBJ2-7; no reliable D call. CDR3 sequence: CAISESVHEQYF. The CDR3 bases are TGTGCCATCAGTGAGTCTGTCCACGAGCAGTACTTC.